This TCR beta chain was identified during a study of beta chain features in type 1 diabetes. Study-level background: There was similarity between patients and healthy donors in age, gender and cell yields. Broader study findings: People with Type 1 diabetes carried modestly yet significantly shorter TCRB CDR3s in all four CD4+ subsets. A PCR bias possibly favoring shorter templates would apply equally to patients and controls.

Sequencing targeted expressed TCRB transcripts, as all isolated RNA had been reverse transcribed. Profiled with immunoSEQ multiplex PCR; TCRdb holds only in-frame clones, not every one. The sample has 240,000 or so clones; around 20% are singletons. Turning to this clone: What it recognizes is unknown.

Sequencing input: naive CD4+ T cells from blood. The sequence was obtained from a woman aged 35 to 49 with type 1 diabetes.

CDR3 protein: CASSSVGQGTETQYF. CDR3 DNA sequence: TGTGCCAGCAGTTCCGTGGGACAGGGGACGGAGACCCAGTACTTC. This rearrangement joins TRBV28 to TRBJ2-5; 10 bases are shared with TRBD1. Germline assignment: CDR1 MDHEN and CDR2 SYDVKM. V lost 4 bases, J lost 5 bases, and 7 bases stayed unmatched. The CDR3 covers 15 residues.